In this sample, the clone carrying this TCR beta chain turned up many times. This sample's time point: persistent/refractory GD, antithyroid drugs over 5 years with positive TRAb. After RNA was extracted from PBMCs, the TCR library was made from it. This record belongs to a study of regulatory T cells in long-lasting Graves disease. Germline V CDR1 and CDR2: MNHNS, SASEGT. V lost 7 bases and J lost 9; bases outside the gene matches: 8. The CDR3 contains 14 residues. Investigators prepared the TCR beta libraries by applying iRepertoire HTBI primers and Arm-PCR of CDR3 regions. Each CDR3 protein gets one entry after TCRdb re-called the multiplex PCR reads with MiXCR. The table lists about 470,000 distinct CDR3 sequences, around a fifth of them singletons.

The sequence was obtained from a female donor with Graves disease. The chain joins TRBV6-1 to TRBJ1-5; 11 bases line up with TRBD1. The starting material was peripheral blood mononuclear cells (PBMCs), obtained when the disease was refractory, from a patient treated with antithyroid drugs. CDR3 sequence reads: CASTRTGGFGPQHF. In DNA form, the CDR3 reads TGTGCCAGCACGCGGACAGGGGGCTTTGGGCCCCAGCATTTT.